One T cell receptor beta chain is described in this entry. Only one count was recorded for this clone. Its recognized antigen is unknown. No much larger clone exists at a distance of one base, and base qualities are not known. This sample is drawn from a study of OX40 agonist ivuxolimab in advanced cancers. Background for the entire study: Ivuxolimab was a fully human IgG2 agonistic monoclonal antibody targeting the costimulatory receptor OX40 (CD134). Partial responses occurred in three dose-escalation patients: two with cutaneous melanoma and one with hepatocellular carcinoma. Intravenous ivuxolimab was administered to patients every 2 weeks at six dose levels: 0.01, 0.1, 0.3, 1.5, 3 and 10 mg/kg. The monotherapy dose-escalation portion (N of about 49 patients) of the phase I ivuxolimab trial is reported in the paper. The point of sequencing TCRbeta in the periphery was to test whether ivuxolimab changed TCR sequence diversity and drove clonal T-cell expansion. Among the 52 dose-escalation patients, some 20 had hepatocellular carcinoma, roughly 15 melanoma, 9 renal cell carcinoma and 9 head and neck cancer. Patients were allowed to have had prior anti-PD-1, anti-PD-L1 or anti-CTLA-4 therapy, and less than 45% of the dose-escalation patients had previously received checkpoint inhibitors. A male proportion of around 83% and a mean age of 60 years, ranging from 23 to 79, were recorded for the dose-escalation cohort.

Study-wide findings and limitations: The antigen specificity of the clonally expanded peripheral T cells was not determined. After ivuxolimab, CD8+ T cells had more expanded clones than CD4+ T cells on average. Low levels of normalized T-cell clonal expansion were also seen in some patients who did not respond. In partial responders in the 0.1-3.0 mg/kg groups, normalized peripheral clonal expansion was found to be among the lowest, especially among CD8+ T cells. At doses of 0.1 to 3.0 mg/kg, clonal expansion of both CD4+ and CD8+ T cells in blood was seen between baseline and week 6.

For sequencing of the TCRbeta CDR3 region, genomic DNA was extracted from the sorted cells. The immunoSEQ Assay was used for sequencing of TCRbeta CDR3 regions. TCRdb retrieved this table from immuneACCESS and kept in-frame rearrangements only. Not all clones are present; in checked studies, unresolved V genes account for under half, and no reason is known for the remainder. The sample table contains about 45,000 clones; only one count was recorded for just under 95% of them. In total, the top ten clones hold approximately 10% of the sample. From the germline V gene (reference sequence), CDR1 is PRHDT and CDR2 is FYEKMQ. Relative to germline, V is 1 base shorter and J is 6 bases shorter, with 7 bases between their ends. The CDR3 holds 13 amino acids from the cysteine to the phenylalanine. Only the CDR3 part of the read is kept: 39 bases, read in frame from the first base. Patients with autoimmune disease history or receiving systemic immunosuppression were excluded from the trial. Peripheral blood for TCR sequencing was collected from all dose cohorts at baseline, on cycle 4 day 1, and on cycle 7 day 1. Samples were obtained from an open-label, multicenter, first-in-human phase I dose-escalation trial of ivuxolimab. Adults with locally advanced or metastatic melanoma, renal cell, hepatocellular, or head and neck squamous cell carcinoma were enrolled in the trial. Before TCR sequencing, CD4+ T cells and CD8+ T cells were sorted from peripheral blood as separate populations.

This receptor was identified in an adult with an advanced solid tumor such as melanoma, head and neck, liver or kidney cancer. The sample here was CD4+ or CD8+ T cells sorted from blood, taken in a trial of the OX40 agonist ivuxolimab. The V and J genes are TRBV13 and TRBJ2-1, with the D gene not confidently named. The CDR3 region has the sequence CASSLEASNEQFF. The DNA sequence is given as TGTGCCAGCAGCTTAGAGGCTAGCAATGAGCAGTTCTTC.